A selection of T cell receptor beta chains follows, all from one sample in a study of CD8+ T cells in alopecia areata. TCRdb's copy holds only in-frame clones and misses some; the assay was immunoSEQ multiplex PCR. The table lists 190,000 or so clones, roughly 50% of them singletons, with 10% to 15% in the top ten. Specimen: CD8+ T cells sorted from blood, collected at week 24, from a patient treated with tofacitinib. The receptors were gathered from a human donor with alopecia areata. The CDR3 runs from the conserved cysteine through the conserved F or W. The order of the fields is J gene, D gene, V gene, clone size, CDR3 DNA, CDR3 protein. A D gene is named only where the DNA matches it firmly. Size is omitted from some rows. Given values are once, few, many or a class for expanded clones.

j_call: TRBJ1-6
d_call: NA
v_call: TRBV30
clone_size: NA
cdr3_nt: TGTGCCTGGAGAAGTGGAAGACAGCCAAATTCACCCCTCCACTTT
cdr3_aa: CAWRSGRQPNSPLHF

j_call: TRBJ2-1
d_call: NA
v_call: TRBV29-1
clone_size: NA
cdr3_nt: TGCAGCGCCAACCCCGCGAATAGAGAGCAGTTCTTC
cdr3_aa: CSANPANREQFF

j_call: TRBJ2-2
d_call: NA
v_call: TRBV2
clone_size: NA
cdr3_nt: TGTGCCAGCCGGGGTAGGGAGCTGTTTTTT
cdr3_aa: CASRGRELFF

j_call: TRBJ1-1
d_call: TRBD1
v_call: TRBV7-9
clone_size: NA
cdr3_nt: TGTGCCAGCAGCGGACAGGCCCACACTGAAGCTTTCTTT
cdr3_aa: CASSGQAHTEAFF

j_call: TRBJ2-3
d_call: NA
v_call: TRBV5-6
clone_size: NA
cdr3_nt: TGTGCCAGCAGCCCGGCCACAGATACGCAGTATTTT
cdr3_aa: CASSPATDTQYF

j_call: TRBJ2-7
d_call: NA
v_call: TRBV5-1
clone_size: NA
cdr3_nt: TGCGCCAGCAGCTTGGAGGGAATCGAGTACGAGCAGTACTTC
cdr3_aa: CASSLEGIEYEQYF

j_call: TRBJ1-2
d_call: TRBD1
v_call: TRBV4-1
clone_size: few
cdr3_nt: TGCGCCAGCAACCAAATAACAAACAGGGGGATGGACTATGGCTACACCTTC
cdr3_aa: CASNQITNRGMDYGYTF

j_call: TRBJ1-2
d_call: NA
v_call: TRBV15
clone_size: NA
cdr3_nt: TGTGCCACCAGCAGAGATACCCGGGCACATTACTTC
cdr3_aa: CATSRDTRAHYF

j_call: TRBJ2-1
d_call: NA
v_call: TRBV25-1
clone_size: NA
cdr3_nt: TGTGCCAGCGGCCTGGGGGGCCTCTTGAATGAGCAGTTCTTC
cdr3_aa: CASGLGGLLNEQFF

j_call: TRBJ2-7
d_call: NA
v_call: TRBV4-1
clone_size: NA
cdr3_nt: TGCGCCAGCAGCCAAGTGTGGGGGTCGGACGAGCAGTACTTC
cdr3_aa: CASSQVWGSDEQYF

j_call: TRBJ1-2
d_call: NA
v_call: TRBV6-6
clone_size: NA
cdr3_nt: TGTGCCAGCAGTTATGGCAGCCTTAGCGCCTATGGCTACACCTTC
cdr3_aa: CASSYGSLSAYGYTF

j_call: TRBJ2-3
d_call: NA
v_call: TRBV29-1
clone_size: NA
cdr3_nt: TGCAGCGTTGAAGGCGGGGACACCTCCACAGATACGCAGTATTTT
cdr3_aa: CSVEGGDTSTDTQYF

j_call: TRBJ1-1
d_call: NA
v_call: TRBV5-1
clone_size: NA
cdr3_nt: TGCGCCAGCAGCTTGGAGGTGGGCACTGAAGCTTTCTTT
cdr3_aa: CASSLEVGTEAFF

j_call: TRBJ1-2
d_call: NA
v_call: TRBV27
clone_size: NA
cdr3_nt: TGTGCCAGCAGCCACTATGGCCGTGGCTACACCTTC
cdr3_aa: CASSHYGRGYTF

j_call: TRBJ2-6
d_call: NA
v_call: TRBV11-2
clone_size: NA
cdr3_nt: TGTGCCAGCAGCTTATTGGTCTCTGGGGCCAACGTCCTGACTTTC
cdr3_aa: CASSLLVSGANVLTF

j_call: TRBJ2-1
d_call: NA
v_call: TRBV27
clone_size: NA
cdr3_nt: TGTGCCAGCAAGGTAGGGAATGAGCAGTTCTTC
cdr3_aa: CASKVGNEQFF

j_call: TRBJ2-3
d_call: TRBD2
v_call: TRBV4-1
clone_size: NA
cdr3_nt: TGCGCCAGCAGCCAAGATCTACTAGCGGGGGGACGCACAGATACGCAGTATTTT
cdr3_aa: CASSQDLLAGGRTDTQYF

j_call: TRBJ1-2
d_call: NA
v_call: TRBV30
clone_size: once
cdr3_nt: TGTGCCTGGTTCACTTTCTATGGCTACACCTTC
cdr3_aa: CAWFTFYGYTF

j_call: TRBJ2-7
d_call: NA
v_call: TRBV27
clone_size: few
cdr3_nt: TGTGCCAGCAGTTTCGGCCGAAGCTCCTACGAGCAGTACTTC
cdr3_aa: CASSFGRSSYEQYF

j_call: TRBJ1-1
d_call: TRBD1
v_call: TRBV27
clone_size: NA
cdr3_nt: TGTGCCAGCAGTTACAGGGGTAACACTGAAGCTTTCTTT
cdr3_aa: CASSYRGNTEAFF

j_call: TRBJ1-1
d_call: NA
v_call: TRBV5-1
clone_size: NA
cdr3_nt: TGCGCCAGCAGCTTTGGGTCGATGGTGGACACTGAAGCTTTCTTT
cdr3_aa: CASSFGSMVDTEAFF

j_call: TRBJ2-5
d_call: NA
v_call: TRBV5-1
clone_size: NA
cdr3_nt: TGCGCCAGCAGCCTAACAGGGAGTAGTCCCCCAGAGACCCAGTACTTC
cdr3_aa: CASSLTGSSPPETQYF

j_call: TRBJ2-3
d_call: NA
v_call: TRBV5-1
clone_size: NA
cdr3_nt: TGCGCCAGCAGCTTGGAAGCGCCAGATGGCACAGATACGCAGTATTTT
cdr3_aa: CASSLEAPDGTDTQYF

j_call: TRBJ2-5
d_call: NA
v_call: TRBV9
clone_size: NA
cdr3_nt: TGTGCCAGCAGCGTAGGAGGCGGACTGGAGACCCAGTACTTC
cdr3_aa: CASSVGGGLETQYF

j_call: TRBJ2-5
d_call: NA
v_call: TRBV27
clone_size: NA
cdr3_nt: TGTGCCAGCAGTCAGACAGTTGAGTCGTTGGAGACCCAGTACTTC
cdr3_aa: CASSQTVESLETQYF

j_call: TRBJ2-1
d_call: TRBD2
v_call: TRBV7-8
clone_size: NA
cdr3_nt: TGTGCCAGCAGCTCCGGGGGGGGAGCTGAGCAGTTCTTC
cdr3_aa: CASSSGGGAEQFF

j_call: TRBJ2-3
d_call: TRBD2
v_call: TRBV7-9
clone_size: NA
cdr3_nt: TGTGCCAGCAGCTTATTTTCGGCTAGCGGAACAGATACGCAGTATTTT
cdr3_aa: CASSLFSASGTDTQYF

j_call: TRBJ1-5
d_call: NA
v_call: TRBV19
clone_size: NA
cdr3_nt: TGTGCCAGTAGCGACAGCAATCAGCCCCAGCATTTT
cdr3_aa: CASSDSNQPQHF

j_call: TRBJ2-3
d_call: TRBD2
v_call: TRBV7-6
clone_size: NA
cdr3_nt: TGTGCCAGCAGACCACTAGCGGGGGGGCGTGTAGATACGCAGTATTTT
cdr3_aa: CASRPLAGGRVDTQYF

j_call: TRBJ1-5
d_call: NA
v_call: TRBV19
clone_size: NA
cdr3_nt: TGTGCCAGTACTGGGCTCAATAGCAATCAGCCCCAGCATTTT
cdr3_aa: CASTGLNSNQPQHF

j_call: TRBJ1-1
d_call: TRBD1
v_call: TRBV4-2
clone_size: few
cdr3_nt: TGTGCCAGCAGCCAATATGGACAGGGGACTGAAGCTTTCTTT
cdr3_aa: CASSQYGQGTEAFF

j_call: TRBJ2-7
d_call: TRBD2
v_call: TRBV27
clone_size: NA
cdr3_nt: TGTGCCAGCAGTCCCGGACTAGCGGGGGGGATCTCCTACGAGCAGTACTTC
cdr3_aa: CASSPGLAGGISYEQYF

j_call: TRBJ1-1
d_call: NA
v_call: TRBV30
clone_size: NA
cdr3_nt: TGTGCCTGGAGTGGACCGTACACTGAAGCTTTCTTT
cdr3_aa: CAWSGPYTEAFF

j_call: TRBJ2-2
d_call: NA
v_call: TRBV5-1
clone_size: NA
cdr3_nt: TGCGCCAGCAGCTTCTCGGTGACACCGGAGCTGTTTTTT
cdr3_aa: CASSFSVTPELFF

j_call: TRBJ1-2
d_call: NA
v_call: TRBV30
clone_size: NA
cdr3_nt: TGTGCCTGCCGAGGGGGGACTGCCTATGGCTACACCTTC
cdr3_aa: CACRGGTAYGYTF

j_call: TRBJ2-5
d_call: NA
v_call: TRBV6-5
clone_size: NA
cdr3_nt: TGTGCCAGCAGTTACTCGCTCAGGGGCGGCGAGACCCAGTACTTC
cdr3_aa: CASSYSLRGGETQYF

j_call: TRBJ2-5
d_call: NA
v_call: TRBV10-3
clone_size: few
cdr3_nt: TGTGCCATCAGAGAGGAGGGCGGGGGCCCACAAGAGACCCAGTACTTC
cdr3_aa: CAIREEGGGPQETQYF

j_call: TRBJ2-3
d_call: NA
v_call: TRBV4-1
clone_size: NA
cdr3_nt: TGCGCCAGCAGCCAAGAGACCGCCCGCACAGATACGCAGTATTTT
cdr3_aa: CASSQETARTDTQYF

j_call: TRBJ1-1
d_call: NA
v_call: TRBV5-6
clone_size: once
cdr3_nt: TGTGCCAGCAGCTTCATGGTAAACACTGAAGCTTTCTTT
cdr3_aa: CASSFMVNTEAFF

j_call: TRBJ1-2
d_call: NA
v_call: TRBV20-1
clone_size: NA
cdr3_nt: TGCAGTGCTAGATCCTCTGGCGGCTACACCTTC
cdr3_aa: CSARSSGGYTF

j_call: TRBJ1-1
d_call: TRBD1
v_call: TRBV7-2
clone_size: NA
cdr3_nt: TGTGCCAGCAGCTTAAGAGACAGGGTCGGCGTGGGCACTGAAGCTTTCTTT
cdr3_aa: CASSLRDRVGVGTEAFF

j_call: TRBJ2-7
d_call: NA
v_call: TRBV5-6
clone_size: NA
cdr3_nt: TGTGCCAGCAGCTCCCAAGGGGGGCAGCAGTACTTC
cdr3_aa: CASSSQGGQQYF

j_call: TRBJ2-5
d_call: NA
v_call: TRBV6-6
clone_size: few
cdr3_nt: TGTGCCAGCATCGACGGAAAAGAGACCCAGTACTTC
cdr3_aa: CASIDGKETQYF

j_call: TRBJ1-2
d_call: TRBD1
v_call: TRBV7-9
clone_size: few
cdr3_nt: TGTGCCAGCAGCCCAATGGGGACAGCTTTCTATGGCTACACCTTC
cdr3_aa: CASSPMGTAFYGYTF

j_call: TRBJ1-1
d_call: TRBD1
v_call: TRBV5-6
clone_size: NA
cdr3_nt: TGTGCCAGCAGCTTGTCGTTGGACAGGGCCTCTGAAGCTTTCTTT
cdr3_aa: CASSLSLDRASEAFF

j_call: TRBJ1-5
d_call: NA
v_call: TRBV5-1
clone_size: NA
cdr3_nt: TGCGCCAGCAGCTTGGAAGGAAAGACCAATCAGCCCCAGCATTTT
cdr3_aa: CASSLEGKTNQPQHF

j_call: TRBJ1-5
d_call: NA
v_call: TRBV27
clone_size: NA
cdr3_nt: TGTGCCAGCAGTCTCAAGGGGGTGGGTTGGTCCCAGCATTTT
cdr3_aa: CASSLKGVGWSQHF

j_call: TRBJ2-5
d_call: NA
v_call: TRBV6-6
clone_size: NA
cdr3_nt: TGTGCCAGCAGCCAGGGACAAGAGACCCAGTACTTC
cdr3_aa: CASSQGQETQYF

j_call: TRBJ1-1
d_call: NA
v_call: TRBV29-1
clone_size: few
cdr3_nt: TGCAGCGTTGAAGATTTAGACAGGTTGCCCGCGAACACTGAAGCTTTCTTT
cdr3_aa: CSVEDLDRLPANTEAFF

j_call: TRBJ2-7
d_call: NA
v_call: TRBV7-9
clone_size: NA
cdr3_nt: TGTGCCAGCAGCCGCGAGGGGAGGAACGAGCAGTACTTC
cdr3_aa: CASSREGRNEQYF

j_call: TRBJ2-1
d_call: NA
v_call: TRBV30
clone_size: NA
cdr3_nt: TGTGCCTGGAGGGGGACTCATAGGGCCAATGAGCAGTTCTTC
cdr3_aa: CAWRGTHRANEQFF

j_call: TRBJ2-7
d_call: NA
v_call: TRBV9
clone_size: NA
cdr3_nt: TGTGCCAGCAGCGTAGGAGGAACCTACGAGCAGTACTTC
cdr3_aa: CASSVGGTYEQYF

j_call: TRBJ2-7
d_call: NA
v_call: TRBV7-4
clone_size: NA
cdr3_nt: TGTGCCAGCAGCAGCAGAGATCTCGGGGGCTACGAGCAGTACTTC
cdr3_aa: CASSSRDLGGYEQYF

j_call: TRBJ1-1
d_call: NA
v_call: TRBV27
clone_size: NA
cdr3_nt: TGTGCCAGCAGTCCCAGGCGGTCCACTGAAGCTTTCTTT
cdr3_aa: CASSPRRSTEAFF

j_call: TRBJ2-7
d_call: TRBD1
v_call: TRBV28
clone_size: NA
cdr3_nt: TGTGCCAGCTGCCCGGACAGGAGCCATCCCTACGAGCAGTACTTC
cdr3_aa: CASCPDRSHPYEQYF

j_call: TRBJ2-3
d_call: TRBD1
v_call: TRBV4-1
clone_size: few
cdr3_nt: TGCGCCAGCAGCCAAGAGCCCCCGGGACAGGGGGCCGTAGATACGCAGTATTTT
cdr3_aa: CASSQEPPGQGAVDTQYF

j_call: TRBJ2-7
d_call: TRBD2
v_call: TRBV7-2
clone_size: NA
cdr3_nt: TGTGCCAGCAGCCCAGCGGGCGGGGGCTACGAGCAGTACTTC
cdr3_aa: CASSPAGGGYEQYF

j_call: TRBJ2-1
d_call: TRBD2
v_call: TRBV6-5
clone_size: NA
cdr3_nt: TGTGCCAGCAGTTACCCTGGTAGCGGGGGGGGTTTTGAGCAGTTCTTC
cdr3_aa: CASSYPGSGGGFEQFF

j_call: TRBJ2-7
d_call: NA
v_call: TRBV5-1
clone_size: NA
cdr3_nt: TGCGCCAGCAGCTCCAGCTCCTACGAGCAGTACTTC
cdr3_aa: CASSSSSYEQYF